These T cell receptor beta chains were read from a single sample in a study of Graves' ophthalmopathy and Graves' hyperthyroidism. TCRdb reprocessed the multiplex PCR reads with MiXCR, giving one entry per CDR3 protein. The data show 450,000 or so distinct CDR3 sequences, 13% to 15% seen once. The sample taken for sequencing was blood. Receptors were obtained from a woman younger than 45 with Graves' ophthalmopathy. Both conserved end residues are part of each CDR3. Each record gives: clone size, V gene, J gene, D gene, CDR3 DNA, CDR3 protein. The D gene is left open where the match is weak. Some rows mark clone size as missing; the rest say once, few, many or name a class of expanded clone.

>many|TRBV12-3/TRBV12-4|TRBJ1-1|TRBD1
TGTGCCAGCAGTTTAACCTACGACAGGGGCGGCGCTGAAGCTTTCTTT
CASSLTYDRGGAEAFF
>many|TRBV28|TRBJ2-7|NA
TGTGCCAGCACCCCAACTACAACCTACGAGCAGTACTTC
CASTPTTTYEQYF
>many|TRBV15|TRBJ1-1|NA
TGTGCCACCAGCAGCGCAAGGGGCGACGTAAAAGCTTTCTTT
CATSSARGDVKAFF
>many|TRBV4-1|TRBJ2-7|TRBD1
TGCGCCAGCAGCCAACCAAGGGACAGGGGATCCTACGAGCAGTACTTC
CASSQPRDRGSYEQYF
>few|TRBV6-1|TRBJ2-4|TRBD2
TGTGCCAGCATCGGGAGGGGGGGAGCAGGGGCGGAAAACATTCAGTACTTC
CASIGRGGAGAENIQYF
>NA|TRBV11-2|TRBJ2-2|NA
TGTGCCAGCAGCTTATTAGTATTAACGAACACCGGGGAGCTGTTTTTT
CASSLLVLTNTGELFF
>many|TRBV28|TRBJ2-5|TRBD2
TGTGCCAGCAGTCTCGGGACTAGCGGGGGACGATTCCAAGAGACCCAGTACTTC
CASSLGTSGGRFQETQYF
>many|TRBV10-3|TRBJ1-6|TRBD1
TGTGCCATCACCACAGGGGTTAATTCACCCCTCCACTTT
CAITTGVNSPLHF
>many|TRBV29-1|TRBJ1-2|NA
TGCAGCGTGGGGGACACCACCTATGGCTACACCTTC
CSVGDTTYGYTF
>many|TRBV20-1|TRBJ2-7|TRBD2
TGCAGTGCTAGATGGACTAGCGACCACGAGCAGTACTTC
CSARWTSDHEQYF
>many|TRBV20-1|TRBJ2-7|NA
TGCAGTGCCGAACACACTCTACAGTACGAGCAGTACTTC
CSAEHTLQYEQYF
>many|TRBV12-3/TRBV12-4|TRBJ1-1|TRBD1
TGTGCCAGCAACACAGGGGGCCGGACTGAAGCTTTCTTT
CASNTGGRTEAFF
>many|TRBV5-1|TRBJ1-2|NA
TGCGCCAGCAGCTTGGGGGGAGCCAGGGCACGTGGCTACACCTTC
CASSLGGARARGYTF
>many|TRBV28|TRBJ1-1|NA
TGTGCCAGCAGTCTATTCAACAGAGCGAACACTGAAGCTTTCTTT
CASSLFNRANTEAFF
>many|TRBV12-3/TRBV12-4|TRBJ2-4|NA
TGTGCCAGCAGTCCCCGGCGCCGGGATTCCAAAAACATTCAGTACTTC
CASSPRRRDSKNIQYF
>many|TRBV6-1|TRBJ2-5|TRBD1
TGTGCCAGCAGTAATCCCGCCAGGGGGCACGAGACCCAGTACTTC
CASSNPARGHETQYF
>many|TRBV4-2|TRBJ2-7|NA
TGTGCCAGCAGCCAGGAGCGAACCTTCTACGAGCAGTACTTC
CASSQERTFYEQYF
>NA|TRBV3-1|TRBJ1-1|NA
TGTGCCAGCAGCCACATGGACACTGAAGCTTTCTTT
CASSHMDTEAFF
>many|TRBV12-3/TRBV12-4|TRBJ1-1|NA
TGTGCCAGCAGTCCCCGGAGGGTGAGGAACACTGAAGCTTTCTTT
CASSPRRVRNTEAFF
>many|TRBV7-3|TRBJ2-7|NA
TGTGCCAGCAGGCCCTCGGCCAACTCCTACGAGCAGTACTTC
CASRPSANSYEQYF
>many|TRBV7-9|TRBJ2-7|TRBD1
TGTGCCAGCAGCATAACCGGGACAGAGTACGAGCAGTACTTC
CASSITGTEYEQYF
>many|TRBV28|TRBJ1-3|NA
TGTGCCAGCAGTTTATCGGGCGGTTTGGAAAACACCATATATTTT
CASSLSGGLENTIYF
>once|TRBV12-3/TRBV12-4|TRBJ2-5|NA
TGTGCCAGCAGTTTACGCGGTCATCCGTACCAAGAGACCCAGTACTTC
CASSLRGHPYQETQYF
>many|TRBV28|TRBJ2-2|NA
TGTGCCAGCAGCGGGGCGGCCGGGGAGCTGTTTTTT
CASSGAAGELFF
>many|TRBV7-8|TRBJ1-5|NA
TGTGCCAGCAGCCCGGAGTCGGCCGCGTATCAGCCCCAGCATTTT
CASSPESAAYQPQHF
>once|TRBV7-9|TRBJ2-5|NA
TGTGTCAGCAGCTTAGGCCTCAAAGAGACCCAGTACTTC
CVSSLGLKETQYF
>few|TRBV12-3/TRBV12-4|TRBJ1-1|NA
TGTGCCAGCAGTTCGAGGGCGTCCGCTGAAGCTTTCTTT
CASSSRASAEAFF
>many|TRBV9|TRBJ1-1|TRBD1
TGTGCCAGCAGCGTCGGGACAGGGGTTGGCACTGAAGCTTTCTTT
CASSVGTGVGTEAFF
>many|TRBV20-1|TRBJ1-6|NA
TGCAGTGCCAAAGATAAGAAATTCTATAATTCACCCCTCCACTTT
CSAKDKKFYNSPLHF
>few|TRBV30|TRBJ1-6|TRBD1
TGTGCCGGCCAAAGACAGGGGCGAAATTCACCCCTCCACTTT
CAGQRQGRNSPLHF
>many|TRBV25-1|TRBJ1-1|TRBD1
TGTGCCAGCAGGGGACAGGTCTTCGACACTGAAGCTTTCTTT
CASRGQVFDTEAFF
>many|TRBV4-2|TRBJ2-7|TRBD1
TGTGCCAGCAGCCAGCCACAGGGGCCCTCCTACGAGCAGTACTTC
CASSQPQGPSYEQYF